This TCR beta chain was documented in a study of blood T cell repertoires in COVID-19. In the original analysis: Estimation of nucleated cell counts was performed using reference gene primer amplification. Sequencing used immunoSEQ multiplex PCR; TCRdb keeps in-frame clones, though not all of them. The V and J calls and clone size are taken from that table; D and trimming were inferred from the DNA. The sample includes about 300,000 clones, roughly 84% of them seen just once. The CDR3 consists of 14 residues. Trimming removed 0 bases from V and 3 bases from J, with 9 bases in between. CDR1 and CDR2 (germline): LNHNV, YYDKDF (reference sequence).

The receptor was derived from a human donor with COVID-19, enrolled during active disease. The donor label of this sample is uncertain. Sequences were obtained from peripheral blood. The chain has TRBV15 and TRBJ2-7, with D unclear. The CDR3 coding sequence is TGTGCCACCAGCAGAGATGTTAGTCTCTACGAGCAGTACTTC. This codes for CATSRDVSLYEQYF.